One sample yielded the 25 T cell receptor beta chains listed below, sequenced in a study of blood T cell repertoires in COVID-19 (dated by TCRdb to 2020 to 2021). The receptor library was made with the immunoSEQ multiplex PCR assay. TCRdb limited this immuneACCESS table to in-frame rearrangements with V and J called. A share of clones is missing; checked studies link under half to unresolved V genes, and the rest is unexplained. The sample contains around 210,000 clones, roughly 85% of them found a single time. Roughly 5% of the sample is in the top ten clones. Sequenced material: peripheral blood. The receptors were gathered from a man aged 45-65 years with COVID-19, enrolled during active disease.

The V call is TRBV6-2 or TRBV6-3, the J call TRBJ1-1; D ambiguous. The V end was cut by 3 bases, the J end by 2 bases, with 7 bases between. Germline V lookup: CDR1 MNHEY, CDR2 SVGEGT. The length of the CDR3 is 13 residues. The CDR3 here is CASSYEPNTEAFF. The CDR3 DNA sequence: TGTGCCAGCAGTTATGAGCCTAACACTGAAGCTTTCTTT.

This chain connects TRBV9 to TRBJ2-7; TRBD2 is a possible D gene (6 bases). This CDR3 spans 15 amino acids. Germline V CDR1 and CDR2: SGDLS, YYNGEE. V gave up 0 bases and J gave up 0 bases, with 10 bases separating them. This chain's CDR3 is CASSVGRGPSYEQYF. The CDR3 DNA follows: TGTGCCAGCAGCGTAGGGCGGGGTCCCTCCTACGAGCAGTACTTC. The full variable domain, its missing parts supplied by reference TRBV9 and TRBJ2-7, is DSGVTQTPKHLITATGQRVTLRCSPRSGDLSVYWYQQSLDQGLQFLIQYYNGEERAKGNILERFSAQQFPDLHSELNLSSLELGDSALYFCASSVGRGPSYEQYFGPGTRLTVT.

This clone was counted a single time. This chain uses TRBV14 with TRBJ2-3; perhaps TRBD1 as D (6 bases). Trimming took off 3 bases at V and 2 bases at J, with 15 bases between the two ends. The CDR3 extends over 16 amino acids. Germline V gives CDR1 SGHDN, CDR2 FVKESK. The CDR3 loop is CASSQPGVRFTDTQYF. In nucleotides, the CDR3 is TGTGCCAGCAGCCAGCCAGGGGTTCGGTTCACAGATACGCAGTATTTT.

V usage is TRBV7-2 and J usage is TRBJ2-6; D is possibly TRBD2 (6 bases). The CDR3 is 14 residues long. The V gene lost 3 bases and the J gene lost 3 bases, with 6 bases spanning the gap. Germline V CDR1 and CDR2: SGHTA, FQGNSA. CDR3 coding DNA: TGTGCCAGCAGCTTCGGGGGTGGGGCCAACGTCCTGACTTTC. This translates into CASSFGGGANVLTF.

The chain carries TRBV5-7 and TRBJ2-7; D possibly corresponds to TRBD2 (5 bases). TRBV5-7 carries the ORF label, with uncertain function. This CDR3 region has 16 residues. V was trimmed by 4 bases and J by 6 bases, leaving 23 bases between them. The CDR3 nucleotides read TGTGCCAGCAGCCATTTTAGGACTGACTCCCCCTGCGAGCAGTACTTC. Translation gives CASSHFRTDSPCEQYF.

V gene TRBV6-5 combines with J gene TRBJ1-1, with 7 nucleotides matching TRBD1. Germline assignment: CDR1 MNHEY and CDR2 SVGAGI. V trimming: 6 bases; J trimming: 8 bases; junction bases outside the gene matches: 15. The CDR3 runs to 15 residues. CDR3 in DNA: TGTGCCAGCAGAACCACTCGCCTCTTGGACAGGGAAGCTTTCTTT. Its translation: CASRTTRLLDREAFF.

This clone was found once. The chain employs TRBV10-2 and TRBJ1-6; tentatively, D is TRBD1 (5 bases). V lost 3 bases and J lost 8, with 14 bases in between. CDR1 and CDR2 from the germline V gene are WSHSY and SAAADI. The CDR3 spans 15 residues. CDR3 bases: TGCGCCAGCAGTGAAAATTTCGGGGGTCATTCACCCCTCCACTTT. Its protein product is CASSENFGGHSPLHF.

This chain links TRBV9 with TRBJ2-3; 10 positions agree with TRBD2. J was trimmed by 5 bases and V by 4 bases; bases with no gene match: 10. Per the germline V gene, CDR1 is SGDLS and CDR2 is YYNGEE. The CDR3 loop spans 16 amino acids. The CDR3 DNA follows: TGTGCCAGCAGCCCCGGTGCTAGCGGGGGTGGAGATACGCAGTATTTT. Amino acid sequence: CASSPGASGGGDTQYF.

The chain carries TRBV28 and TRBJ2-2, with D uncertain. Trimming cost V 9 bases and J 6 bases, with 23 bases left between them. CDR1 MDHEN and CDR2 SYDVKM come from the germline V gene. The CDR3 spans 16 residues. CDR3 bases: TGTGCCAGTACCCTAACTTCGTCGTCGGTTTCCGGGGAGCTGTTTTTT. Protein product: CASTLTSSSVSGELFF.

The chain has TRBV4-3 and TRBJ2-7; 9 bases align to TRBD1. The CDR3 is 15 amino acids. Trimming cost V 0 bases and J 7 bases; bases outside gene matches: 7. CDR1 is LGHNA and CDR2 is YSLEER in the germline V gene. The CDR3 coding sequence is TGCGCCAGCAGCCAAGACTGGACAGGGGTTTGGGAGCAGTACTTC. This codes for CASSQDWTGVWEQYF.

The chain employs TRBV15 and TRBJ2-5; TRBD2 agrees at 7 bases. V gave up 9 bases and J gave up 3 bases; unmatched junction bases: 10. In germline, CDR1 is LNHNV, CDR2 YYDKDF (reference sequence). The CDR3 length is 14 residues. The CDR3 loop is CATKPEGLKETQYF. In nucleotides, the CDR3 is TGTGCCACTAAACCCGAGGGACTAAAAGAGACCCAGTACTTC.

The chain carries TRBV7-8 and TRBJ1-2, with a possible D match to TRBD1 (6 bases). CDR1 is SGHVS, CDR2 FQNEAQ, per germline. Trimming removed 5 bases at V and 3 bases at J, with 13 bases between. The CDR3 sequence is 14 residues long. CDR3 in DNA: TGTGCCAGCAGCGTACAGGGAGTAGACTATGGCTACACCTTC. It encodes CASSVQGVDYGYTF.

The chain combines TRBV20-1 with TRBJ1-1; D unclear. The V gene's germline CDR1 is DFQATT and CDR2 SNEGSKA (reference sequence). The length of the CDR3 is 11 residues. V shed 8 bases and J shed 1 base, with 8 bases lying between them. CDR3 nucleotide sequence: TGCAGTCATAATAGGAACACTGAAGCTTTCTTT. As protein: CSHNRNTEAFF.

This chain connects TRBV7-9 to TRBJ2-5; D is perhaps TRBD2 (7 bases). The CDR3 has 15 residues. Germline lookup yields CDR1 SEHNR and CDR2 FQNEAQ (reference sequence). V shed 4 bases and J shed 5 bases, with 17 bases lying between them. For the CDR3, the DNA is TGTGCCAGCAGCTGGGGAGGGGGGGCCGAGGAGACCCAGTACTTC. Its translation is CASSWGGGAEETQYF.

The V gene is TRBV18, the J gene TRBJ1-2, with no clear D. The CDR3 covers 14 residues. With 2 bases removed from V and 6 bases from J, the gap between germline ends came to 13 bases. The V gene's germline CDR1 is KGHSH and CDR2 LQKENI. The DNA of the CDR3 is TGTGCCAGCTCACCAGAATGGTCGGTTCATGGCTACACCTTC. It specifies CASSPEWSVHGYTF.

The rearrangement uses TRBV11-2 and TRBJ1-3; perhaps TRBD1 as D (5 bases). This CDR3 is 16 amino acids long. V shed 0 bases and J shed 0 bases, with 9 bases lying between them. CDR1 and CDR2 from the germline V gene are SGHAT and FQNNGV. The CDR3 nucleotides read TGTGCCAGCAGCTTAGAACCAGGGATCTCTGGAAACACCATATATTTT. Translated: CASSLEPGISGNTIYF.

The chain employs TRBV18 and TRBJ2-1, with 8 positions matching TRBD2. Germline V CDR1 and CDR2: KGHSH, LQKENI. This CDR3 is 15 amino acids long. Trimming cost V 3 bases and J 4 bases; bases outside gene matches: 5. The CDR3 here is CASSPTGGPYNEQFF. The DNA for the CDR3 is TGTGCCAGCTCACCGACGGGGGGGCCTTACAATGAGCAGTTCTTC.

The chain has TRBV14 and TRBJ1-2, with 8 positions matching TRBD1. CDR1 is SGHDN and CDR2 is FVKESK in the germline V gene. CDR3 length equals 15 residues. V gave up 5 bases and J gave up 8 bases; unmatched junction bases: 13. The DNA for the CDR3 is TGTGCCAGCAGCGAAGGACAGGGCCCCTTGTGGGGCTACACCTTC. Translating it yields CASSEGQGPLWGYTF.

This clone was observed once. The J gene is TRBJ1-5, the V gene TRBV4-1, with TRBD1 identical over 7 bases. Trimming at V came to 4 bases and at J to 7 bases, leaving 7 bases not matched to a gene. CDR1 is MGHRA, CDR2 YSYEKL, per germline. There are 14 residues in the CDR3. In DNA, the CDR3 is TGCGCCAGCAGCCGAGACAGGGTCGGACAGCCCCAGCATTTT. Protein sequence: CASSRDRVGQPQHF.

The V call is TRBV3-1 (or the pseudogene TRBV3-2), the J call TRBJ2-7, with D unresolved. CDR1 and CDR2 from the germline V gene are LGHDT and YNNKEL (reference sequence). Trimming removed 2 bases at V and 3 bases at J, with 5 bases between. The CDR3 consists of 12 residues. CDR3 sequence: CASSQLYYEQYF. The CDR3 DNA reads as TGTGCCAGCAGCCAACTCTACTACGAGCAGTACTTC.

The rearrangement links TRBV6-6 to TRBJ2-7; 10 bases map to TRBD1. The germline V gene has CDR1 MNHNY and CDR2 SVGAGI (reference sequence). Trimming took 2 bases from V and 1 from J; bases not matched to a gene: 5. The CDR3 runs to 16 residues. This CDR3 reads CASSYPGGQGSYEQYF. Written as DNA, the CDR3 is TGTGCCAGCAGTTACCCGGGGGGACAGGGGTCCTACGAGCAGTACTTC.

The chain employs TRBV4-1 and TRBJ1-2; D not certain. V was cut by 0 bases and J by 4 bases, with 18 bases left in between. This CDR3 has 17 amino acids. Germline values: CDR1 MGHRA, CDR2 YSYEKL. DNA of the CDR3: TGCGCCAGCAGCCAAGATAACGGACTGAGCCTCGGCTATGGCTACACCTTC. Residues: CASSQDNGLSLGYGYTF.

The rearrangement links TRBV20-1 to TRBJ1-1, with 8 bases fitting TRBD1. CDR3 length equals 10 residues. Trimming took 5 bases from V and 12 from J; bases not matched to a gene: 5. Germline-derived CDR1 and CDR2 are DFQATT and SNEGSKA (reference sequence). The CDR3 loop reads CSASDRGPFF. As DNA, the CDR3 is TGCAGTGCTTCCGACAGGGGACCTTTCTTT.

CDR3 nucleotides: TGTGCCAGCAGTTTATCCTCAGGTGGCCCCTACCAAGAGACCCAGTACTTC. It specifies CASSLSSGGPYQETQYF. J is TRBJ2-5 and V is TRBV27; D gene unclear. CDR3 size: 17 residues. Trimming cost V 0 bases and J 0 bases, with 14 bases left between them. The germline V gene encodes CDR1 MNHEY and CDR2 SMNVEV (reference sequence).

The chain couples TRBV2 to TRBJ2-1; tentatively, D is TRBD1 (6 bases). Germline values: CDR1 SNHLY, CDR2 FYNNEI. The V end was cut by 5 bases, the J end by 4 bases, with 18 bases between. The CDR3 has 16 amino acids. CDR3 bases: TGTGCCAGCAGTAAAACTCGACAGGTTATATACAATGAGCAGTTCTTC. Encoded protein: CASSKTRQVIYNEQFF.